A selection of T cell receptor beta chains follows, all from one sample in a study of blood T cells in healthy people across ages. TCRdb used MiXCR to reprocess the 5' RACE reads, holding one entry per CDR3 protein. Of about 1,800,000 distinct CDR3 sequences listed, about 28% are singletons. Specimen: blood. The receptors stem from a woman in her 30s in good health. Both conserved end residues are part of each CDR3. The D gene is left open where the match is weak. Clone size is not always given. Where it is, it says once, few, many or a class for expanded clones.

CDR3 protein	CDR3 DNA	V gene	J gene	clone size	D gene
CASSFAAYEQYF	TGTGCCAGCAGTTTTGCCGCCTACGAGCAGTACTTC	TRBV12-3/TRBV12-4	TRBJ2-7	.	.
CASSLVASGAQHF	TGTGCCAGCAGTTTAGTGGCGTCTGGCGCCCAGCATTTT	TRBV12-3/TRBV12-4	TRBJ1-5	few	.
CASSLSAGPGEQFF	TGTGCCAGCAGCTTGAGCGCAGGGCCCGGTGAGCAGTTCTTC	TRBV5-5	TRBJ2-1	many	.
CASSFTSGRLPDTQYF	TGTGCCAGCAGTTTCACTAGCGGGAGACTTCCAGATACGCAGTATTTT	TRBV12-3/TRBV12-4	TRBJ2-3	few	TRBD2
CASSLRVPAGGYTF	TGTGCCAGCAGTTTACGGGTTCCTGCGGGAGGCTACACCTTC	TRBV28	TRBJ1-2	.	.
CASSYASGGRITNNEQFF	TGCGCCAGCAGCTATGCTAGCGGGGGGCGAATTACTAACAATGAGCAGTTCTTC	TRBV5-1	TRBJ2-1	.	TRBD2
CASSLGAYNEQFF	TGTGCCAGCAGTTTGGGGGCCTACAATGAGCAGTTCTTC	TRBV7-9	TRBJ2-1	many	.
CASTMIGTRGTEAFF	TGTGCCAGCACCATGATCGGGACGAGGGGCACTGAAGCTTTCTTT	TRBV5-6	TRBJ1-1	.	.
CASSEGRSGRQYF	TGCGCCAGCAGTGAGGGTCGCTCTGGGAGGCAGTACTTC	TRBV10-2	TRBJ2-7	few	.
CSAKTDTYEQYF	TGCAGTGCCAAGACGGACACCTACGAGCAGTACTTC	TRBV20-1	TRBJ2-7	few	.
CASTGDGGDSCCYEQYF	TGTGCCAGCACCGGGGACGGGGGGGACTCGTGTTGCTACGAGCAGTACTTC	TRBV6-4	TRBJ2-7	many	TRBD2
CASSPGPGYTDTQDF	TGTGCCAGCAGCCCCGGGCCAGGATACACAGATACGCAGGATTTT	TRBV7-6	TRBJ2-3	.	.
CASSPRERGGTNEQFF	TGCGCCAGCAGCCCCAGGGAGCGGGGGGGTACCAATGAGCAGTTCTTC	TRBV5-1	TRBJ2-1	once	TRBD2